This entry lists 19 T cell receptor beta chains sequenced from one sample in a study of blood T cell repertoires in COVID-19. TCRdb keeps only in-frame clones here, not all; method: immunoSEQ multiplex PCR. Here the sample spans some 390,000 clones, about 89% being singletons. Sequencing was carried out using peripheral blood. The receptors originated from a woman aged 35 to 49 with COVID-19, enrolled during active disease.

The chain couples TRBV11-2 to TRBJ1-2, with TRBD1 matching over 11 bases. With 5 bases clipped from V and 7 bases from J, the junction kept 6 bases outside the gene matches. This CDR3 has 14 amino acids. In germline, CDR1 is SGHAT, CDR2 FQNNGV. The CDR3 DNA reads as TGTGCCAGCAGCCTCCGGGACAGGGGGTTTGGCTACACCTTC. Protein sequence: CASSLRDRGFGYTF.

This clone came up once. V is TRBV5-1 and J is TRBJ2-1, with D possibly being TRBD2 (5 bases). The CDR3 is 15 residues long. Trimming pared 1 base from V and 0 bases from J, leaving 8 bases between. The germline V gene encodes CDR1 SGHRS and CDR2 YFSETQ. The CDR3, as DNA: TGCGCCAGCAGCTTGCTAGGGAGCTCCTACAATGAGCAGTTCTTC. Amino acid sequence: CASSLLGSSYNEQFF.

The V and J genes are TRBV5-4 and TRBJ2-7, with 14 nucleotides matching TRBD2. With V trimmed by 0 bases and J by 7 bases, 3 bases remained unmatched. The CDR3 totals 15 residues. The germline V gene encodes CDR1 SGHNT and CDR2 YYREEE (reference sequence). DNA for the CDR3: TGTGCCAGCAGCTTGGCAGGGACTAGCGGGAGTGAGCAGTACTTC. Protein sequence: CASSLAGTSGSEQYF.

The gene calls are TRBV29-1 and TRBJ1-2; D might be TRBD1 (5 bases). In germline, CDR1 is SQVTM, CDR2 ANQGSEA. V was shortened by 6 bases and J by 7 bases, with 12 bases between the two germline ends. CDR3 length: 11 residues. The CDR3 DNA is TGCAGCGTCAGGGCTCCCAGTGGCTACACCTTC. Its protein is CSVRAPSGYTF.

The rearrangement uses TRBV18 and TRBJ2-1; D is ambiguous. Germline-derived CDR1 and CDR2 are KGHSH and LQKENI. V gave up 6 bases and J gave up 8 bases, with 8 bases separating them. This CDR3 comprises 11 residues. CDR3 in amino acids: CASSQIDEQFF. The CDR3 region has the DNA TGTGCCAGCTCTCAGATCGATGAGCAGTTCTTC. The variable domain in full, completed from reference TRBV18 and TRBJ2-1, reads NAGVMQNPRHLVRRRGQEARLRCSPMKGHSHVYWYRQLPEEGLKFMVYLQKENIIDESGMPKERFSAEFPKEGPSILRIQQVVRGDSAAYFCASSQIDEQFFGPGTRLTVL.

This clone appeared a few times. The genes are TRBV18 and TRBJ1-2; D call uncertain. Germline CDR1 and CDR2: KGHSH and LQKENI. Deletions cut 3 bases from V and 1 base from J, with 24 bases between. The CDR3 has 19 residues. In DNA, the CDR3 is TGTGCCAGCTCACCGACCAAAGGAGCTACTCACGCTCTTAACTATGGCTACACCTTC. Protein product: CASSPTKGATHALNYGYTF.

V is TRBV10-3 and J is TRBJ1-1, with D possibly TRBD1 on 5 matching bases. The CDR3 sequence is 14 residues long. The V gene lost 5 bases and the J gene lost 4 bases, with 14 bases spanning the gap. Germline V gives CDR1 ENHRY, CDR2 SYGVKD. The CDR3 is CAISREDGGTEAFF. DNA of the CDR3: TGTGCCATCAGTCGGGAAGACGGGGGCACTGAAGCTTTCTTT.

The chain combines TRBV2 with TRBJ1-5; D remains unclear. V dropped 6 bases and J dropped 1 base, with 16 bases sitting between them. Germline V gene data show CDR1 as SNHLY and CDR2 as FYNNEI. This CDR3 comprises 16 residues. The CDR3 DNA follows: TGTGCCAGCAGCCGCAGCCCCCCCAGGAGCAATCAGCCCCAGCATTTT. Its protein product is CASSRSPPRSNQPQHF.

J is TRBJ2-2 and V is TRBV5-4; 8 bases map to TRBD2. Unmatched junction bases numbered 2, after V lost 7 bases and J lost 6 bases. Germline V gives CDR1 SGHNT, CDR2 YYREEE (reference sequence). This CDR3 contains 12 residues. As DNA, the CDR3 is TGTGCCAGCGCGGGGGGCCCCGGGGAGCTGTTTTTT. Protein: CASAGGPGELFF. Together with reference TRBV5-4 and TRBJ2-2, the CDR3 gives the full variable domain: ETGVTQSPTHLIKTRGQQVTLRCSSQSGHNTVSWYQQALGQGPQFIFQYYREEENGRGNFPPRFSGLQFPNYSSELNVNALELDDSALYLCASAGGPGELFFGEGSRLTVL.

The chain uses TRBV5-1 and TRBJ2-7; D might be TRBD2 (6 bases). There are 16 residues in the CDR3. Trimming took off 3 bases at V and 0 bases at J, with 16 bases between the two ends. Germline V gene lookup returns CDR1 SGHRS and CDR2 YFSETQ. In nucleotides, the CDR3 is TGCGCCAGCAGCTGGGGACTGAAGCCTAGCTCCTACGAGCAGTACTTC. This translates into CASSWGLKPSSYEQYF.

This clone appeared once. The genes are TRBV4-2 and TRBJ1-1; tentative D call: TRBD1 (5 bases). Trimming left V 4 bases short and J 3 bases short, with 12 bases between. CDR3 length equals 14 residues. Germline CDR1 is LGHNA and CDR2 is YNFKEQ. CDR3 DNA sequence: TGTGCCAGCAGCCCCCAGGGTGGGTACACTGAAGCTTTCTTT. Translation gives CASSPQGGYTEAFF.

The chain joins TRBV5-1 to TRBJ2-7; 8 nucleotides align to TRBD1. V dropped 2 bases and J dropped 1; count of bases not matched to a gene: 5. In germline, CDR1 is SGHRS, CDR2 YFSETQ. There are 15 residues in the CDR3. The CDR3 here is CASSFPWTGSYEQYF. The CDR3 nucleotides read TGCGCCAGCAGCTTTCCTTGGACAGGGTCCTACGAGCAGTACTTC.

V and J are TRBV5-1 and TRBJ2-2, with TRBD1 as a possible D gene (5 bases). This CDR3 has 15 amino acids. Germline CDR1 reads SGHRS; CDR2 reads YFSETQ. Trimming took 5 bases from V and 0 from J, leaving 11 bases between them. The CDR3 region has the DNA TGCGCCAGCAGTATGACGACAGCGAACACCGGGGAGCTGTTTTTT. Protein product: CASSMTTANTGELFF.

This chain links TRBV28 with TRBJ2-1; 7 bases line up with TRBD2. Unmatched junction bases numbered 14, after V lost 6 bases and J lost 3 bases. Germline V gives CDR1 MDHEN, CDR2 SYDVKM. The CDR3 sequence is 17 residues long. The CDR3 coding sequence is TGTGCCAGCAGCTCCAGCGGGAAAGGGGTCAACTACAATGAGCAGTTCTTC. Its translation: CASSSSGKGVNYNEQFF.

The chain links TRBV9 to TRBJ1-2; D not resolved. The germline V and J ends were trimmed by 7 bases and 2 bases, with 18 bases remaining between them. The germline CDR1 and CDR2 sequences are SGDLS and YYNGEE. The CDR3 totals 15 residues. CDR3 bases: TGTGCCAGCTCACCGACGGCAGGTGAAAACTATGGCTACACCTTC. It translates to CASSPTAGENYGYTF.

The chain employs TRBV15 and TRBJ2-6, with 8 bases fitting TRBD2. This CDR3 is 17 amino acids long. CDR1 and CDR2 from the germline V gene are LNHNV and YYDKDF (reference sequence). The trim removed 2 bases at V and 0 bases at J, leaving 3 bases unmatched. CDR3: CATSRLRGGSGANVLTF. CDR3 DNA: TGTGCCACCAGCAGACTACGGGGGGGCTCTGGGGCCAACGTCCTGACTTTC.

The V call is TRBV6-5, the J call TRBJ1-5, with D perhaps matching TRBD1 (5 bases). Germline assignment: CDR1 MNHEY and CDR2 SVGAGI. Trimming shortened V by 5 bases and J by 2 bases, and 10 bases separated the two germline ends. The CDR3 consists of 14 residues. The chain's CDR3 is CASSPQGGNQPQHF. CDR3 bases: TGTGCCAGCAGTCCGCAGGGCGGCAATCAGCCCCAGCATTTT.

This chain joins TRBV7-9 and TRBJ1-1, with a tentative D call TRBD1 (5 bases). V dropped 1 base and J dropped 5 bases, with 11 bases sitting between them. There are 14 residues in the CDR3. The V gene's germline CDR1 is SEHNR and CDR2 FQNEAQ (reference sequence). The CDR3 nucleotides are TGTGCCAGCAGCTTAGACTCGGGGGAGACTGAAGCTTTCTTT. It is translated as CASSLDSGETEAFF.

The genes are TRBV7-2 and TRBJ1-5, with D possibly matching TRBD1 (5 bases). The CDR3 contains 16 residues. Trimming removed 1 base from V and 6 bases from J, with 16 bases in between. Germline V gives CDR1 SGHTA, CDR2 FQGNSA. CDR3 sequence: CASSLVGTVGGQPQHF. CDR3 in DNA: TGTGCCAGCAGCTTAGTTGGGACGGTGGGGGGTCAGCCCCAGCATTTT. Full variable domain (rest looked up from reference TRBV7-2 and TRBJ1-5): GAGVSQSPSNKVTEKGKDVELRCDPISGHTALYWYRQSLGQGLEFLIYFQGNSAPDKSGLPSDRFSAERTGGSVSTLTIQRTQQEDSAVYLCASSLVGTVGGQPQHFGDGTRLSIL.